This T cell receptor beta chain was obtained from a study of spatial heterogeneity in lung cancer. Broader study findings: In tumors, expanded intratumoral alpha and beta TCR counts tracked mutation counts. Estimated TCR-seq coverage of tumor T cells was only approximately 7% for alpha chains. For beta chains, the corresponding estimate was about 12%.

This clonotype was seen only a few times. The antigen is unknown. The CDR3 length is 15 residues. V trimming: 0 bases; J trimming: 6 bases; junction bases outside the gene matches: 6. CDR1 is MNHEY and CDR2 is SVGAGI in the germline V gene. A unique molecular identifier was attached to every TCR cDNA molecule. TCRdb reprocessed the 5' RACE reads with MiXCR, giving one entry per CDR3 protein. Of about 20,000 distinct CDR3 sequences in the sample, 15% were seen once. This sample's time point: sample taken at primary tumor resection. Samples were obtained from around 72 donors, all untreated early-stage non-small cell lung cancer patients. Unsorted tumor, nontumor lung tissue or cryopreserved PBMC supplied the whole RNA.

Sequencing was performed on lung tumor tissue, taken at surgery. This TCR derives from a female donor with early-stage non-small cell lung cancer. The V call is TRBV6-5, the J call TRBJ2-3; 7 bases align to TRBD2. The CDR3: CASSYSWRETDTQYF. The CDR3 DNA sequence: TGTGCCAGCAGTTACTCGTGGCGGGAGACTGATACGCAGTATTTT.